The next 29 T cell receptor beta chains were all read from a single sample in a study of shared clonotypes between healthy human individuals. The protocol was immunoSEQ multiplex PCR, while the TCRdb copy is restricted to in-frame clones and leaves out a portion. Counted here are approximately 2.1 million clones, more than 85% occurring once; the ten biggest clones make up 0.39%. Material: naive CD4+ T cells from PBMCs. The subset: CD45RA+ positively selected. These receptors originate from a young man in good health. Some clones in this sample may be carry-over from other donors' samples.

This chain uses TRBV6-1 with TRBJ1-2; D perhaps matches TRBD1 (5 bases). CDR1 MNHNS and CDR2 SASEGT come from the germline V gene. Trimming took off 2 bases at V and 10 bases at J, with 17 bases between the two ends. The CDR3 is 14 amino acids. CDR3 sequence (DNA): TGTGCCAGCAGTGAACTTCTCGGGGCAGGGATCTACACCTTC. This translates into CASSELLGAGIYTF.

The chain recombines TRBV14 with TRBJ1-2, with D possibly being TRBD1 (5 bases). Germline CDR1 and CDR2: SGHDN and FVKESK. Trimming cost V 4 bases and J 1 base, with 10 bases left between them. The CDR3 loop spans 14 amino acids. CDR3 DNA sequence: TGTGCCAGCAGCCGGGACCTAAATAACTATGGCTACACCTTC. It translates to CASSRDLNNYGYTF.

This chain links TRBV6-5 with TRBJ2-7; TRBD1 might be the D (6 bases). The ends were cut back, 7 bases at V and 8 bases at J, with 18 bases in the middle. The CDR3 is made up of 13 amino acids. In germline, CDR1 is MNHEY, CDR2 SVGAGI. The CDR3 nucleotides read TGTGCCAGCACGAGCCTCGTAACAGGGAAGCAGTACTTC. It encodes CASTSLVTGKQYF.

J is TRBJ2-7 and V is TRBV2, with D unresolved. CDR3 length equals 15 residues. V was pared by 4 bases and J by 3 bases, with 16 bases between. The germline V gene encodes CDR1 SNHLY and CDR2 FYNNEI. The CDR3 loop is CASSGPPPPIYEQYF. Here the CDR3 DNA reads TGTGCCAGCAGTGGACCACCCCCTCCCATCTACGAGCAGTACTTC.

The chain links TRBV20-1 to TRBJ2-1; D unresolved. The length of the CDR3 is 11 residues. Germline CDR1 is DFQATT and CDR2 is SNEGSKA (reference sequence). Trimming took off 8 bases at V and 9 bases at J, with 14 bases between the two ends. CDR3 DNA: TGCAGTACTTCCCGAGCCCGTGAGCAGTTCTTC. As protein: CSTSRAREQFF.

Concerning this clone: The identical CDR3 is also encoded by other nucleotide sequences in the sample. The chain has TRBV5-1 and TRBJ1-5; no clear D gene. The CDR3 loop spans 13 amino acids. The V end lost 1 base, the J end lost 4 bases, and 6 bases lay between the germline ends. Germline V gives CDR1 SGHRS, CDR2 YFSETQ. CDR3 loop: CASSLFGNQPQHF. The CDR3 DNA sequence: TGCGCCAGCAGCTTGTTCGGGAATCAGCCCCAGCATTTT. Full variable domain (missing parts from reference TRBV5-1 and TRBJ1-5): KAGVTQTPRYLIKTRGQQVTLSCSPISGHRSVSWYQQTPGQGLQFLFEYFSETQRNKGNFPGRFSGRQFSNSRSEMNVSTLELGDSALYLCASSLFGNQPQHFGDGTRLSIL.

V is TRBV19 and J is TRBJ2-7; D uncertain. Trimming took 1 base from V and 0 from J, leaving 10 bases between them. This CDR3 contains 15 residues. Germline V CDR1 and CDR2: LNHDA, SQIVND (reference sequence). The CDR3 nucleotides are TGTGCCAGTAGTATAGGTTCGCGTCGCTCCTACGAGCAGTACTTC. Translation gives CASSIGSRRSYEQYF.

The chain recombines TRBV15 with TRBJ1-5; D is possibly TRBD1 (6 bases). CDR3 length: 16 residues. Germline V gene data show CDR1 as LNHNV and CDR2 as YYDKDF (reference sequence). Trimming removed 2 bases from V and 4 bases from J, with 15 bases in between. The CDR3 sequence is CATSRSGQRQNQPQHF. CDR3 sequence (DNA): TGTGCCACCAGCAGAAGCGGACAGCGTCAAAATCAGCCCCAGCATTTT.

The rearrangement uses TRBV7-9 and TRBJ1-1, with D perhaps matching TRBD1 (5 bases). Germline assignment: CDR1 SEHNR and CDR2 FQNEAQ (reference sequence). The CDR3 extends over 13 amino acids. V lost 8 bases and J 4 bases, leaving 14 bases between the germline ends. CDR3 residues: CASLPGTGTEAFF. The DNA for the CDR3 is TGTGCCAGCTTGCCGGGGACGGGCACTGAAGCTTTCTTT.

V and J are TRBV5-1 and TRBJ2-6; a weak D match, TRBD1 (5 bases). The germline gives CDR1 SGHRS, CDR2 YFSETQ. The CDR3 runs 15 residues. Trimming shortened V by 6 bases and J by 0 bases, and 10 bases separated the two germline ends. The CDR3 sequence is CASKIDSSGANVLTF. The DNA of the CDR3 is TGCGCCAGCAAAATAGACAGCTCTGGGGCCAACGTCCTGACTTTC.

This sequence joins TRBV5-1 and TRBJ2-3, with D possibly matching TRBD2 (5 bases). The CDR3 consists of 14 residues. The V gene lost 4 bases and the J gene lost 7 bases, with 16 bases spanning the gap. Germline-derived CDR1 and CDR2 are SGHRS and YFSETQ. Here the CDR3 DNA reads TGCGCCAGCAGCCGCCCTGAGGGCGGTTATACGCAGTATTTT. It codes for CASSRPEGGYTQYF.

This chain links TRBV11-2 with TRBJ2-1; TRBD2 matches 7 bases. The CDR3 length is 16 residues. V was clipped by 4 bases and J by 3 bases; unmatched bases: 9. Germline V CDR1 and CDR2: SGHAT, FQNNGV. In DNA form, the CDR3 reads TGTGCCAGCAGCTACTCCTGGACTAGGAACTACAATGAGCAGTTCTTC. Protein: CASSYSWTRNYNEQFF.

The table lists this clone with a count of one. This sequence joins TRBV5-1 and TRBJ2-7; 7 bases agree with TRBD2. V shed 0 bases and J 5 bases; nucleotides not matched to a gene: 2. The CDR3 sequence is 13 residues long. CDR1 and CDR2 from the germline V gene are SGHRS and YFSETQ. The CDR3 spells CASSLEGGDEQYF. Here the CDR3 DNA reads TGCGCCAGCAGCTTGGAGGGAGGGGACGAGCAGTACTTC.

The chain links TRBV6-6 to TRBJ1-2, with 9 nucleotides matching TRBD1. The CDR3 is made up of 15 amino acids. Germline CDR1 reads MNHNY; CDR2 reads SVGAGI (reference sequence). Trimming removed 2 bases from V and 10 bases from J; junction bases left unmatched: 11. CDR3 nucleotides: TGTGCCAGCAGTTACACCCCGGGACAGGGTAGGGTCTACACCTTC. Its protein is CASSYTPGQGRVYTF.

The V gene is TRBV7-9, the J gene TRBJ1-3; no firm D call. Germline V lookup: CDR1 SEHNR, CDR2 FQNEAQ (reference sequence). The CDR3 is 15 amino acids. V lost 1 base to trimming and J lost 4 bases, with 11 bases between them. The CDR3 DNA reads TGTGCCAGCAGCTTAGATCCGTCTGCCGGAAACACCATATATTTT. Translated, it gives CASSLDPSAGNTIYF.

The chain employs TRBV5-4 and TRBJ2-2; D call uncertain. The germline V and J ends were trimmed by 1 base and 6 bases, with 7 bases remaining between them. This CDR3 has 13 amino acids. CDR1 and CDR2 from the germline V gene are SGHNT and YYREEE (reference sequence). This CDR3 reads CASSLSYAGELFF. Here the CDR3 DNA reads TGTGCCAGCAGCTTGAGCTACGCCGGGGAGCTGTTTTTT.

The chain carries TRBV7-6 and TRBJ1-2, with D possibly being TRBD1 (5 bases). CDR1 and CDR2 from the germline V gene are SGHVS and FNYEAQ. The CDR3 runs to 14 residues. V dropped 5 bases and J dropped 2 bases, with 12 bases sitting between them. CDR3 amino acids: CASSRGAPNYGYTF. CDR3 nucleotide sequence: TGTGCCAGCAGCCGAGGGGCTCCAAACTATGGCTACACCTTC.

This chain uses TRBV6-5 with TRBJ2-1; TRBD2 agrees at 14 bases. The germline V gene has CDR1 MNHEY and CDR2 SVGAGI. V dropped 1 base and J dropped 10; count of bases not matched to a gene: 3. The CDR3 length is 15 residues. The CDR3 DNA reads as TGTGCCAGCAGTTACTTGGGACTAGCGGGAGTGGAGCAGTTCTTC. This encodes CASSYLGLAGVEQFF.

The gene calls are TRBV19 and TRBJ2-7; D is unclear. CDR3 length: 14 amino acids. Germline V lookup: CDR1 LNHDA, CDR2 SQIVND (reference sequence). V lost 5 bases and J lost 6, with 17 bases in between. The CDR3 sequence: CASSPNGRASEQYF. The CDR3 DNA is TGTGCCAGTAGTCCCAACGGACGCGCATCCGAGCAGTACTTC. Full variable domain (outside the CDR3, taken from reference TRBV19 and TRBJ2-7): DGGITQSPKYLFRKEGQNVTLSCEQNLNHDAMYWYRQDPGQGLRLIYYSQIVNDFQKGDIAEGYSVSREKKESFPLTVTSAQKNPTAFYLCASSPNGRASEQYFGPGTRLTVT.

This chain joins TRBV7-8 and TRBJ2-2; 8 nucleotides line up with TRBD2. Germline loops: CDR1 SGHVS, CDR2 FQNEAQ. With V trimmed by 5 bases and J by 6 bases, 5 bases remained unmatched. The CDR3 spans 14 residues. CDR3 sequence: CASSPGLASGELFF. In nucleotides, the CDR3 is TGTGCCAGCAGCCCTGGACTAGCATCCGGGGAGCTGTTTTTT. The full variable domain, completed using reference TRBV7-8 and TRBJ2-2, is GAGVSQSPRYKVAKRGQDVALRCDPISGHVSLFWYQQALGQGPEFLTYFQNEAQLDKSGLPSDRFFAERPEGSVSTLKIQRTQQEDSAVYLCASSPGLASGELFFGEGSRLTVL.

This rearrangement joins TRBV11-2 to TRBJ2-7, with 7 positions matching TRBD1. In germline, CDR1 is SGHAT, CDR2 FQNNGV. CDR3 length: 14 amino acids. V was clipped by 4 bases and J by 5 bases; unmatched bases: 8. The CDR3 sequence: CASSSTGSVHEQYF. CDR3 DNA sequence: TGTGCCAGCAGCTCGACAGGGAGTGTCCACGAGCAGTACTTC.

This clone appeared once. The J gene is TRBJ2-7, the V gene TRBV4-1, with TRBD1 matching over 10 bases. Germline V gene lookup returns CDR1 MGHRA and CDR2 YSYEKL. CDR3 length: 17 residues. V shed 3 bases, J shed 3 bases, and the junction held 11 bases outside the gene matches. CDR3 DNA sequence: TGCGCCAGCAGCCACCACGCCTCGGGACAGGGGTACTACGAGCAGTACTTC. Translating it yields CASSHHASGQGYYEQYF.

A word on this clone: The sample carries other DNA sequences with the same CDR3. This chain connects TRBV5-1 to TRBJ1-4, with 7 positions matching TRBD1. V lost 2 bases and J lost 7; bases outside the gene matches: 5. Germline CDR1 and CDR2: SGHRS and YFSETQ. The CDR3 contains 14 residues. For the CDR3, the DNA is TGCGCCAGCAGCTTCCGGGACAGAGGTGAAAAACTGTTTTTT. Protein: CASSFRDRGEKLFF.

The chain combines TRBV7-9 with TRBJ2-1, with TRBD2 identical over 8 bases. Looked up from germline, CDR1 is SEHNR and CDR2 is FQNEAQ (reference sequence). Trimming removed 7 bases from V and 3 bases from J; junction bases left unmatched: 8. The CDR3 contains 15 residues. CDR3 loop: CASTWSGSSYNEQFF. The CDR3, as DNA: TGTGCCAGCACCTGGAGCGGGAGCAGCTACAATGAGCAGTTCTTC.

The rearrangement links TRBV27 to TRBJ1-6, with 8 positions matching TRBD1. The CDR3 covers 13 residues. CDR1 and CDR2 (germline): MNHEY, SMNVEV (reference sequence). With 6 bases clipped from V and 10 bases from J, the junction kept 5 bases outside the gene matches. The CDR3 spells CASSRTGSSPLHF. In nucleotides, the CDR3 is TGTGCCAGCAGCCGGACAGGGAGCTCACCCCTCCACTTT.

V and J are TRBV7-9 and TRBJ2-1; 12 bases match TRBD2. CDR3 size: 15 residues. V trimming: 1 base; J trimming: 9 bases; junction bases outside the gene matches: 4. The germline gives CDR1 SEHNR, CDR2 FQNEAQ (reference sequence). The CDR3 DNA reads TGTGCCAGCAGCTTAGACACTAGCGGGAGGACTGAGCAGTTCTTC. It yields the protein CASSLDTSGRTEQFF.

Remarks on this clone: Additional DNA sequences in this sample encode the identical CDR3. The chain joins TRBV27 to TRBJ1-5, with D maybe TRBD1 (6 bases). Germline CDR1 is MNHEY and CDR2 is SMNVEV (reference sequence). This CDR3 comprises 16 residues. Trimming cost V 4 bases and J 0 bases, with 13 bases left between them. The DNA of the CDR3 is TGTGCCAGCAGTTCCTTGGGGGGGCGTAGCAATCAGCCCCAGCATTTT. Residues: CASSSLGGRSNQPQHF.

A single count supports this clone. The chain is built from TRBV4-1 and TRBJ2-7; 7 bases align to TRBD2. The CDR3 consists of 19 residues. J was trimmed by 6 bases and V by 0 bases; bases with no gene match: 20. The germline gives CDR1 MGHRA, CDR2 YSYEKL. CDR3 protein: CASSQDVSPLLGRALEQYF. CDR3 nucleotides: TGCGCCAGCAGCCAAGATGTCTCCCCTTTACTAGGGAGGGCTCTCGAGCAGTACTTC.

The gene calls are TRBV5-4 and TRBJ2-3, with D perhaps matching TRBD1 or TRBD2 (7 bases each). The CDR3 extends over 15 amino acids. The germline V gene has CDR1 SGHNT and CDR2 YYREEE (reference sequence). The ends were cut back, 4 bases at V and 3 bases at J, with 15 bases in the middle. The CDR3, as DNA: TGTGCCAGCAGCCCACAGGGGACTACGACAGATACGCAGTATTTT. Protein sequence: CASSPQGTTTDTQYF.